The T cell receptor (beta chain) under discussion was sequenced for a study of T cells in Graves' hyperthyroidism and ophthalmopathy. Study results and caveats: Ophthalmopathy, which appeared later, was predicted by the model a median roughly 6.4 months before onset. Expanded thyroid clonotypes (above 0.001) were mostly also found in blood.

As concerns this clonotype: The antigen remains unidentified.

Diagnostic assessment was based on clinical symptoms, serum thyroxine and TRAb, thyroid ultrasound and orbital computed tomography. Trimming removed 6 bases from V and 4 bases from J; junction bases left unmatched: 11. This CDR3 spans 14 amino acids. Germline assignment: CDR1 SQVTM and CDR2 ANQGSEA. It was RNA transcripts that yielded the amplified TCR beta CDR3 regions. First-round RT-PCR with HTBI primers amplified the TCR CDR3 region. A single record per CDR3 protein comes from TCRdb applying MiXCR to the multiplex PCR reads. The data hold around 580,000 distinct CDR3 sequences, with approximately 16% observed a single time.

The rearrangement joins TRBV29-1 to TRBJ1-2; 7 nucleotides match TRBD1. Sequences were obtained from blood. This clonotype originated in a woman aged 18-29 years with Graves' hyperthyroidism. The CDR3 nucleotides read TGCAGCGTGAGAAGACAGGGAATCGCCTATGGCTACACCTTC. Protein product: CSVRRQGIAYGYTF.